These 26 T cell receptor beta chains share one sample of origin, sequenced in a study of T cells in localized non-small cell lung cancer. Clones were sequenced by immunoSEQ multiplex PCR, and TCRdb holds only the in-frame ones, with some missing. This table holds around 83,000 clones, approximately 88% found once. The specimen comprised peripheral blood, sampled before any cancer treatment. The receptor source for this set is a man between 40 and 75 years old with stage I squamous cell lung carcinoma.

This clone was counted a few times. The chain has TRBV7-2 and TRBJ2-2; unclear D gene. V lost 6 bases to trimming and J lost 1 base, with 9 bases between them. Germline V gene lookup returns CDR1 SGHTA and CDR2 FQGNSA. This CDR3 is 14 amino acids long. The CDR3: CASRIRQNTGELFF. The CDR3 DNA sequence: TGTGCCAGCAGGATCAGACAGAACACCGGGGAGCTGTTTTTT.

This clone was observed a handful of times. The rearrangement joins TRBV19 to TRBJ1-6, with 7 positions matching TRBD1. Losses at the gene ends were 4 bases for V and 6 bases for J; bases not matched to a gene: 6. Germline V gene data show CDR1 as LNHDA and CDR2 as SQIVND (reference sequence). The CDR3 covers 15 residues. CDR3 DNA sequence: TGTGCCAGTAGTAATGACAGGGTCGGTAATTCACCCCTCCACTTT. It codes for CASSNDRVGNSPLHF. The full variable domain, completed using reference TRBV19 and TRBJ1-6, is DGGITQSPKYLFRKEGQNVTLSCEQNLNHDAMYWYRQDPGQGLRLIYYSQIVNDFQKGDIAEGYSVSREKKESFPLTVTSAQKNPTAFYLCASSNDRVGNSPLHFGNGTRLTVT.

The chain's CDR3 is CASKQGFPYNSPLHF. CDR3 DNA: TGTGCCAGTAAGCAGGGGTTTCCCTATAATTCACCCCTCCACTTT. J is TRBJ1-6 and V is TRBV19; D is possibly TRBD1 (6 bases). The V end lost 7 bases, the J end lost 2 bases, and 12 bases lay between the germline ends. The CDR3 loop spans 15 amino acids. Per germline, CDR1 LNHDA and CDR2 SQIVND (reference sequence).

The gene calls are TRBV6-5 and TRBJ1-1; tentative D call: TRBD1 (6 bases). There are 15 residues in the CDR3. V lost 4 bases and J lost 0, with 12 bases in between. The germline CDR1 and CDR2 sequences are MNHEY and SVGAGI. The CDR3 region has the DNA TGTGCCAGCAGTTTGGGGGGGCTCATGAACACTGAAGCTTTCTTT. It yields the protein CASSLGGLMNTEAFF.

The chain is built from TRBV2 and TRBJ1-1; 7 nucleotides line up with TRBD1. Germline loops: CDR1 SNHLY, CDR2 FYNNEI. This CDR3 has 16 amino acids. The J segment lost 1 base and the V segment lost 6 bases, leaving 11 bases of the junction unmatched. Here the CDR3 DNA reads TGTGCCAGCAGACAGGGGTTCGGTCTCGGGAACACTGAAGCTTTCTTT. As protein: CASRQGFGLGNTEAFF.

The genes are TRBV5-1 and TRBJ2-1; 10 bases match TRBD2. The ends lost 1 base at V and 0 bases at J; junction bases unmatched: 10. There are 19 residues in the CDR3. Germline V gene lookup returns CDR1 SGHRS and CDR2 YFSETQ. The chain's CDR3 is CASSLSERGGRSSYNEQFF. The CDR3 DNA is TGCGCCAGCAGCTTGTCCGAGCGGGGGGGCCGTAGCTCCTACAATGAGCAGTTCTTC.

This chain links TRBV11-2 with TRBJ1-1; D not certain. Germline V CDR1 and CDR2: SGHAT, FQNNGV. Deletions cut 4 bases from V and 2 bases from J, with 11 bases between. This CDR3 region has 14 residues. The CDR3, as DNA: TGTGCCAGCAGCTCCTTCGGCAGAAACACTGAAGCTTTCTTT. The encoded protein is CASSSFGRNTEAFF.

The CDR3 protein is CASSLWGNTEAFF. In nucleotides, the CDR3 is TGTGCCAGCAGCCTTTGGGGAAATACTGAAGCTTTCTTT. J is TRBJ1-1 and V is TRBV14; D not certain. The CDR3 extends over 13 amino acids. Trimming stripped 4 bases from V and 5 bases from J, with 11 bases between. Germline lookup yields CDR1 SGHDN and CDR2 FVKESK.

The CDR3 region has the DNA TGTGCCAGCAGAAAACCCTTAGGGACCGGGGAGCTGTTTTTT. Its protein is CASRKPLGTGELFF. V gene TRBV28 combines with J gene TRBJ2-2; D is unresolved. Germline loops: CDR1 MDHEN, CDR2 SYDVKM. The V and J ends lost 6 bases and 5 bases respectively, with 13 bases between them. The CDR3 loop spans 14 amino acids.

This sequence joins TRBV7-3 and TRBJ1-1; the D is unclear. The CDR3 covers 13 residues. Germline V gene sequence: CDR1 SGHTA, CDR2 FQGTGA. V shed 5 bases and J shed 2 bases, with 9 bases lying between them. The CDR3 here is CASSPNSNTEAFF. The CDR3 DNA sequence: TGTGCCAGCAGCCCCAACTCAAACACTGAAGCTTTCTTT.

A single count supports this clone. The chain couples TRBV28 to TRBJ2-7, with TRBD1 identical over 8 bases. Germline V gene lookup returns CDR1 MDHEN and CDR2 SYDVKM. This CDR3 has 14 residues. The ends lost 7 bases at V and 4 bases at J; junction bases unmatched: 9. Here the CDR3 reads CASTQGTGGYEQYF. For the CDR3, the DNA is TGTGCCAGCACCCAAGGTACAGGGGGTTACGAGCAGTACTTC.

This clone showed up just once. CDR3 nucleotide sequence: TGTGCCAGCAGCGTAGGGGGACAGCAGACCCAGTACTTC. It is translated as CASSVGGQQTQYF. The rearrangement joins TRBV9 to TRBJ2-5; TRBD1 aligns across 7 bases. Germline trimming cut 0 bases from V and 6 bases from J; bases unmatched to any gene: 2. The CDR3 is 13 amino acids. The germline gives CDR1 SGDLS, CDR2 YYNGEE. Combining the CDR3 with reference TRBV9 and TRBJ2-5 gives the whole variable domain DSGVTQTPKHLITATGQRVTLRCSPRSGDLSVYWYQQSLDQGLQFLIQYYNGEERAKGNILERFSAQQFPDLHSELNLSSLELGDSALYFCASSVGGQQTQYFGPGTRLLVL.

V usage is TRBV5-1 and J usage is TRBJ2-5; 14 bases line up with TRBD2. V lost 4 bases, J lost 2 bases, and 4 bases stayed unmatched. Germline V gives CDR1 SGHRS, CDR2 YFSETQ. The CDR3 is 16 amino acids. The CDR3 sequence: CASSPRLAGGQETQYF. As DNA, the CDR3 is TGCGCCAGCAGCCCTCGACTAGCGGGGGGGCAAGAGACCCAGTACTTC.

The chain combines TRBV9 with TRBJ1-2; D is possibly TRBD1 (6 bases). Germline loops: CDR1 SGDLS, CDR2 YYNGEE. V was trimmed by 3 bases and J by 2 bases, leaving 8 bases between them. This CDR3 contains 13 residues. The CDR3 DNA follows: TGTGCCAGCAGCGCAACAGGGAACTATGGCTACACCTTC. Translating gives CASSATGNYGYTF.

The chain has TRBV27 and TRBJ2-2, with D tentatively TRBD1 or TRBD2 (5 bases each). The germline gives CDR1 MNHEY, CDR2 SMNVEV (reference sequence). This CDR3 is 16 amino acids long. Deletions cut 4 bases from V and 4 bases from J, with 16 bases between. The CDR3 loop reads CASSWSAGTFTGELFF. The CDR3 DNA reads TGTGCCAGCAGTTGGTCGGCAGGGACGTTCACCGGGGAGCTGTTTTTT.

The V and J genes are TRBV4-1 and TRBJ2-5; TRBD1 matches 8 bases. Germline assignment: CDR1 MGHRA and CDR2 YSYEKL. V shed 8 bases and J 3 bases; nucleotides not matched to a gene: 11. The CDR3 runs to 15 residues. The DNA for the CDR3 is TGCGCCAGCTCAATGACAGGGGCGAGGGAAGAGACCCAGTACTTC. Amino acid sequence: CASSMTGAREETQYF.

This clone came up once. V gene TRBV5-8 combines with J gene TRBJ2-5; D gene unclear. The ends were cut back, 0 bases at V and 7 bases at J, with 4 bases in the middle. The CDR3 consists of 11 residues. Looked up from germline, CDR1 is SGHTS and CDR2 is YDEGEE. The CDR3 nucleotides are TGTGCCAGCAGCTTGGTGTTGACCCAGTACTTC. Translated, it gives CASSLVLTQYF.

This chain links TRBV2 with TRBJ1-1; possible D gene TRBD1, 5 bases. Germline CDR1 reads SNHLY; CDR2 reads FYNNEI. The CDR3 spans 15 residues. Between the trimmed V and J ends, which lost 5 bases and 1 base, there was a span of 14 bases. DNA for the CDR3: TGTGCCAGCAGTTTTAGACAGCCAAGGAACACTGAAGCTTTCTTT. This codes for CASSFRQPRNTEAFF.

The chain combines TRBV6-5 with TRBJ1-1; D ambiguous. The germline CDR1 and CDR2 sequences are MNHEY and SVGAGI. V lost 6 bases to trimming and J lost 1 base, with 12 bases between them. CDR3 length: 14 amino acids. This chain's CDR3 is CASRPDAGNTEAFF. As DNA, the CDR3 is TGTGCCAGCAGGCCCGATGCCGGGAACACTGAAGCTTTCTTT.

The chain uses TRBV5-1 and TRBJ2-1, with a tentative D call TRBD1 (6 bases). V was shortened by 1 base and J by 4 bases, with 15 bases between the two germline ends. The length of the CDR3 is 16 residues. The germline CDR1 and CDR2 sequences are SGHRS and YFSETQ. The CDR3 reads CASSLQEAGAYNEQFF. The CDR3, as DNA: TGCGCCAGCAGCTTGCAAGAGGCAGGGGCTTACAATGAGCAGTTCTTC. Complete variable domain (other parts from reference TRBV5-1 and TRBJ2-1): KAGVTQTPRYLIKTRGQQVTLSCSPISGHRSVSWYQQTPGQGLQFLFEYFSETQRNKGNFPGRFSGRQFSNSRSEMNVSTLELGDSALYLCASSLQEAGAYNEQFFGPGTRLTVL.

The chain joins TRBV7-8 to TRBJ1-1; 10 positions match TRBD1. The CDR3 runs 15 residues. The junction had 6 bases not matched to a gene; V was cut back by 5 bases and J by 3 bases. Germline V gives CDR1 SGHVS, CDR2 FQNEAQ. The DNA for the CDR3 is TGTGCCAGCAGCACCCGGACAGGGGGGGACACTGAAGCTTTCTTT. Translating gives CASSTRTGGDTEAFF.

The CDR3 DNA reads as TGTGCCATCAGTGAGGCGTCTAGCGGGGTTCAGACCCAGTACTTC. Translated: CAISEASSGVQTQYF. This rearrangement joins TRBV10-3 to TRBJ2-5; 9 positions agree with TRBD2. V was pared by 2 bases and J by 6 bases, with 7 bases of the junction left unmatched. The germline V gene encodes CDR1 ENHRY and CDR2 SYGVKD. This CDR3 has 15 amino acids.

As for this clone: At one end the junction does not follow the germline gene, possibly because of a read error. The V call is TRBV6-1, the J call TRBJ2-6, with TRBD1 matching over 9 bases. Per the germline V gene, CDR1 is MNHNS and CDR2 is SASEGT. The length of the CDR3 is 15 residues. CDR3 loop: CASSASDRGDNVLTF. In DNA form, the CDR3 reads TGTGCCAGCAGTGCCAGCGACAGGGGGGACAACGTCCTGACTTTC.

This clone was counted a single time. The chain has TRBV10-3 and TRBJ2-1; 13 bases agree with TRBD2. Trimming cost V 8 bases and J 7 bases; bases outside gene matches: 11. The CDR3 has 16 residues. CDR1 is ENHRY, CDR2 SYGVKD, per germline. The CDR3 DNA sequence: TGTGCCATCCGGACTAGCGGGGGCTGGGGGATAAATGAGCAGTTCTTC. This translates into CAIRTSGGWGINEQFF.

Comments on this clone: Other DNA sequences in the sample encode the same CDR3. V gene TRBV5-1 combines with J gene TRBJ1-3, with D maybe TRBD1 (5 bases). The CDR3 covers 14 residues. Germline loops: CDR1 SGHRS, CDR2 YFSETQ. Trimming pared 4 bases from V and 0 bases from J, leaving 8 bases between. CDR3 amino acids: CASSGGSSGNTIYF. The CDR3 DNA sequence: TGCGCCAGCAGCGGGGGTAGCTCTGGAAACACCATATATTTT.

The genes are TRBV10-3 and TRBJ2-3; 9 positions match TRBD2. Germline CDR1 is ENHRY and CDR2 is SYGVKD. Germline trimming cut 5 bases from V and 4 bases from J; bases unmatched to any gene: 4. The CDR3 is 14 amino acids. The CDR3 nucleotides read TGTGCCATCAGTAACCTAGCGGGGTCAGATACGCAGTATTTT. It yields the protein CAISNLAGSDTQYF.